This T cell receptor (beta chain) was profiled in a study of cytomegalovirus exposure and HLA in healthy donors. The data were produced by immunoSEQ multiplex PCR, yet TCRdb's version contains in-frame clones alone and is incomplete. The data show about 160,000 clones, with just under 90% seen just once and over 9% held by the top ten. This CDR3 region has 14 residues. The V and J ends lost 2 bases and 8 bases respectively, with 14 bases between them. Germline CDR1 SGHRS, CDR2 YFSETQ. J is TRBJ2-1 and V is TRBV5-1, with unresolved D. The sequenced sample was PBMCs. The sequence was collected from a woman aged 18 to 35 in good health and CMV-seropositive. The CDR3 sequence is CASSFPPVVDEQFF. In DNA, the CDR3 is TGCGCCAGCAGCTTCCCCCCGGTGGTCGATGAGCAGTTCTTC.